The 23 T cell receptor beta chains listed next were all sequenced from one sample in a study of follicular helper T cells after annual influenza vaccination. Time point noted: 2015-2016 season, 7 days after influenza vaccination. Assay: immunoSEQ multiplex PCR; the TCRdb copy retains only in-frame clones and omits some. Here the sample spans roughly 9,300 clones, 80% to 90% being singletons. Sequences were derived from CXCR5+ CD38- circulating T follicular helper cells from blood, sampled 7 days after influenza vaccination. Documented subset: circulating Tfh, non-naive CD4+CXCR5+PD-1+ (ICOS+CD38+ or ICOS-CD38-). These receptors were collected from an adult who received the influenza vaccine.

The genes are TRBV5-6 and TRBJ2-5; maybe TRBD2 (5 bases). CDR3 length: 13 residues. V lost 1 base and J 4 bases, leaving 8 bases between the germline ends. CDR1 and CDR2 (germline): SGHDT, YYEEEE. For the CDR3, the DNA is TGTGCCAGCAGCTTGACTAGTGGAGAGACCCAGTACTTC. It encodes CASSLTSGETQYF.

This chain joins TRBV4-2 and TRBJ2-6, with 8 bases that match TRBD2. There are 19 residues in the CDR3. CDR1 is LGHNA, CDR2 YNFKEQ, per germline. After removal of 0 bases from V and 0 bases from J, the junction contained 7 bases not matched to a gene. The CDR3 region is CASSQDMGLEDSGANVLTF. In nucleotides, the CDR3 is TGTGCCAGCAGCCAAGATATGGGACTAGAGGACTCTGGGGCCAACGTCCTGACTTTC.

V is TRBV6-5 and J is TRBJ2-7, with a tentative D call TRBD1 (5 bases). Germline V gene sequence: CDR1 MNHEY, CDR2 SVGAGI. Trimming shortened V by 6 bases and J by 9 bases, and 12 bases separated the two germline ends. The CDR3 extends over 11 amino acids. The CDR3 here is CASSSQEGQYF. The CDR3 DNA reads as TGTGCCAGCAGCTCACAGGAAGGGCAGTACTTC.

This clone was observed a few times. This chain connects TRBV5-1 to TRBJ1-4; TRBD1 matches 9 bases. The CDR3 spans 17 residues. Germline V lookup: CDR1 SGHRS, CDR2 YFSETQ. Germline trimming cut 0 bases from V and 0 bases from J; bases unmatched to any gene: 3. This chain's CDR3 is CASSLEGQGATNEKLFF. The CDR3 DNA is TGCGCCAGCAGCTTGGAGGGACAGGGCGCAACTAATGAAAAACTGTTTTTT.

The rearrangement uses TRBV5-1 and TRBJ1-3; 7 nucleotides agree with TRBD1. Germline-derived CDR1 and CDR2 are SGHRS and YFSETQ. Trimming removed 7 bases from V and 0 bases from J; junction bases left unmatched: 10. This CDR3 spans 16 amino acids. In DNA, the CDR3 is TGCGCCAGCCGCGAAGGGGGACAGTTCTCTGGAAACACCATATATTTT. It yields the protein CASREGGQFSGNTIYF.

V usage is TRBV9 and J usage is TRBJ2-1; 8 bases fit TRBD2. The V segment lost 0 bases and the J segment 8 bases; nucleotides outside the gene matches: 4. The CDR3 spans 14 residues. Germline assignment: CDR1 SGDLS and CDR2 YYNGEE. The CDR3 sequence is CASSVERGRDEQFF. The CDR3 DNA reads TGTGCCAGCAGCGTAGAGCGGGGGAGGGATGAGCAGTTCTTC. Complete variable domain (other parts from reference TRBV9 and TRBJ2-1): DSGVTQTPKHLITATGQRVTLRCSPRSGDLSVYWYQQSLDQGLQFLIQYYNGEERAKGNILERFSAQQFPDLHSELNLSSLELGDSALYFCASSVERGRDEQFFGPGTRLTVL.

A few counts support this clone. The chain combines TRBV7-9 with TRBJ1-5; D remains unclear. Trimming removed 4 bases at V and 4 bases at J, with 8 bases between. CDR3 length: 13 amino acids. CDR1 and CDR2 from the germline V gene are SEHNR and FQNEAQ (reference sequence). As DNA, the CDR3 is TGTGCCAGCAGCTACAGTGCTAATCAGCCCCAGCATTTT. It encodes CASSYSANQPQHF.

This chain joins TRBV27 and TRBJ2-2, with TRBD1 as a possible D gene (5 bases). There are 16 residues in the CDR3. Germline V lookup: CDR1 MNHEY, CDR2 SMNVEV (reference sequence). Trimming shortened V by 2 bases and J by 6 bases, and 16 bases separated the two germline ends. The DNA for the CDR3 is TGTGCCAGCAGTTTAAAGGGCAGGGTAATCTCCGGGGAGCTGTTTTTT. Translation: CASSLKGRVISGELFF.

This clone was seen a few times. The chain links TRBV5-1 to TRBJ2-1; D call uncertain. The V end lost 4 bases, the J end lost 8 bases, and 13 bases lay between the germline ends. Germline assignment: CDR1 SGHRS and CDR2 YFSETQ. The CDR3 extends over 13 amino acids. The CDR3 loop is CASSTPGADEQFF. The CDR3 DNA is TGCGCCAGCAGCACACCCGGCGCCGATGAGCAGTTCTTC.

This chain joins TRBV5-1 and TRBJ2-1; perhaps TRBD1 as D (6 bases). Germline CDR1 reads SGHRS; CDR2 reads YFSETQ. The CDR3 is made up of 14 amino acids. V was clipped by 2 bases and J by 5 bases, with 11 bases between them. CDR3 nucleotide sequence: TGCGCCAGCAGCTTACAGGGTATAAACAATGAGCAGTTCTTC. Translating it yields CASSLQGINNEQFF.

This chain joins TRBV11-2 and TRBJ1-6; D is undetermined. The CDR3 totals 14 residues. Between the trimmed V and J ends, which lost 3 bases and 9 bases, there was a span of 12 bases. Per the germline V gene, CDR1 is SGHAT and CDR2 is FQNNGV. In DNA form, the CDR3 reads TGTGCCAGCAGCTTCCCGGAGGTGGGTTCACCCCTCCACTTT. Translating gives CASSFPEVGSPLHF.

This chain links TRBV5-5 with TRBJ1-2; maybe TRBD1 (6 bases). The CDR3 spans 15 residues. V was clipped by 3 bases and J by 4 bases, with 16 bases between them. Germline values: CDR1 SGHKS, CDR2 YYEKEE (reference sequence). CDR3 nucleotide sequence: TGTGCCAGCAGCTCGCAGGGGAGGGGCGGCTATGGCTACACCTTC. This sequence encodes CASSSQGRGGYGYTF.

The sample holds a few counts of this clone. The J gene is TRBJ1-2, the V gene TRBV5-4; perhaps TRBD1 as D (6 bases). The CDR3 runs 15 residues. Germline CDR1 SGHNT, CDR2 YYREEE (reference sequence). V dropped 4 bases and J dropped 6 bases, with 19 bases sitting between them. DNA of the CDR3: TGTGCCAGCAGCGAGGAATTCACAGGGAGGAATGGCTACACCTTC. Its protein product is CASSEEFTGRNGYTF. The variable domain in full, completed from reference TRBV5-4 and TRBJ1-2, reads ETGVTQSPTHLIKTRGQQVTLRCSSQSGHNTVSWYQQALGQGPQFIFQYYREEENGRGNFPPRFSGLQFPNYSSELNVNALELDDSALYLCASSEEFTGRNGYTFGSGTRLTVV.

J is TRBJ2-7 and V is TRBV29-1; TRBD1 agrees at 7 bases. Trimming removed 6 bases from V and 2 bases from J; junction bases left unmatched: 7. Germline V gene sequence: CDR1 SQVTM, CDR2 ANQGSEA. This CDR3 comprises 13 residues. CDR3 bases: TGCAGCGTGAGAAGGGACAGCGCCTACGAGCAGTACTTC. It is translated as CSVRRDSAYEQYF.

The V call is TRBV11-1, the J call TRBJ2-1, with 10 bases identical to TRBD1. The CDR3 length is 15 residues. Germline V gene data show CDR1 as SGHAT and CDR2 as FQDESV (reference sequence). The V segment lost 5 bases and the J segment 6 bases; nucleotides outside the gene matches: 7. In nucleotides, the CDR3 is TGTGCCAGCAGCCCTCGACAGGGGGCGCGCAATGAGCAGTTCTTC. It encodes CASSPRQGARNEQFF.

The V call is TRBV5-1, the J call TRBJ2-5, with D possibly TRBD1 on 8 matching bases. CDR1 and CDR2 (germline): SGHRS, YFSETQ. CDR3 length: 14 residues. Trimming took 4 bases from V and 5 from J, leaving 15 bases between them. The CDR3 DNA is TGCGCCAGCAGCATAGGACAGGGAGGGGAGACCCAGTACTTC. This gives the protein CASSIGQGGETQYF.

The gene calls are TRBV29-1 and TRBJ2-5, with a weak D call TRBD2 (5 bases). The V gene's germline CDR1 is SQVTM and CDR2 ANQGSEA. The CDR3 length is 13 residues. Trimming pared 1 base from V and 11 bases from J, leaving 17 bases between. CDR3 residues: CSVEVEAGGEQYF. The CDR3 nucleotides are TGCAGCGTTGAAGTGGAGGCAGGAGGAGAACAGTACTTC.

As for this clone: A read error may produce the germline difference seen at one junction end. This chain joins TRBV6-6 and TRBJ1-1; tentative D call: TRBD1 (5 bases). This CDR3 comprises 13 residues. Per germline, CDR1 MNHNY and CDR2 SVGAGI (reference sequence). CDR3 coding DNA: TGTGCCAGCAGTACGACAGTGAACGCTGAAGCTTTCTTT. Translated, it gives CASSTTVNAEAFF.

The V call is TRBV11-2, the J call TRBJ2-1; 8 bases agree with TRBD1. The ends lost 1 base at V and 6 bases at J; junction bases unmatched: 8. The CDR3 loop spans 16 amino acids. CDR1 SGHAT and CDR2 FQNNGV come from the germline V gene. The CDR3 spells CASSLAPNRGFNEQFF. CDR3 DNA: TGTGCCAGCAGCTTAGCCCCGAACAGGGGGTTCAATGAGCAGTTCTTC.

V gene TRBV7-9 combines with J gene TRBJ1-1; TRBD1 matches at 9 bases. V lost 5 bases, J lost 11 bases, and 18 bases stayed unmatched. CDR1 is SEHNR and CDR2 is FQNEAQ in the germline V gene (reference sequence). The CDR3 spans 16 residues. The CDR3 spells CASSAATGTGTLGAFF. CDR3 nucleotide sequence: TGTGCCAGCAGCGCAGCCACCGGGACAGGGACCCTCGGGGCTTTCTTT. The full variable domain, with the rest looked up from reference TRBV7-9 and TRBJ1-1, is DTGVSQNPRHKITKRGQNVTFRCDPISEHNRLYWYRQTLGQGPEFLTYFQNEAQLEKSRLLSDRFSAERPKGSFSTLEIQRTEQGDSAMYLCASSAATGTGTLGAFFGQGTRLTVV.

The chain has TRBV29-1 and TRBJ1-1; possible D gene TRBD1, 5 bases. The CDR3 covers 13 residues. V lost 7 bases, J lost 3 bases, and 15 bases lay in between. Germline V lookup: CDR1 SQVTM, CDR2 ANQGSEA. CDR3 DNA sequence: TGCAGCGCCATATATCTAGGGGACACTGAAGCTTTCTTT. Protein sequence: CSAIYLGDTEAFF.

The rearrangement links TRBV30 to TRBJ1-3; 8 nucleotides agree with TRBD1. V trimming: 1 base; J trimming: 8 bases; junction bases outside the gene matches: 4. The CDR3 has 13 residues. CDR1 is GTSNPN, CDR2 SVGIG, per germline (reference sequence). The CDR3 region is CAWSGTGRHTIYF. CDR3 bases: TGTGCCTGGAGTGGGACAGGGAGGCACACCATATATTTT.

V is TRBV18 and J is TRBJ1-5; D is undetermined. The CDR3 has 13 residues. The germline V and J ends were trimmed by 2 bases and 5 bases, with 7 bases remaining between them. CDR1 is KGHSH and CDR2 is LQKENI in the germline V gene. CDR3 region: CASSPGGDQPQHF. As DNA, the CDR3 is TGTGCCAGCTCACCAGGCGGAGATCAGCCCCAGCATTTT.